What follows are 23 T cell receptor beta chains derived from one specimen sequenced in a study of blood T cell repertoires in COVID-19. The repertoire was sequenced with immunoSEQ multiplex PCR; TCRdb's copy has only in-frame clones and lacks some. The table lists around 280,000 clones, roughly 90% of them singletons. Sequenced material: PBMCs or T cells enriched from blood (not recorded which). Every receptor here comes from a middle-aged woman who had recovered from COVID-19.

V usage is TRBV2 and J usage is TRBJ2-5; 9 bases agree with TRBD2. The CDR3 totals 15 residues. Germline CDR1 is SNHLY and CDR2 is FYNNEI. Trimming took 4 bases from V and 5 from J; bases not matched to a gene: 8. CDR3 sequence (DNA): TGTGCCAGCAGTGGGCGGGGGGGAAGGCGGGAGACCCAGTACTTC. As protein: CASSGRGGRRETQYF.

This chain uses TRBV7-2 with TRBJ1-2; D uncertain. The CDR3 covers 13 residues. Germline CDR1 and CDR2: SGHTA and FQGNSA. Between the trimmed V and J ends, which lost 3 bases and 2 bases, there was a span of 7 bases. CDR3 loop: CASSFLQNYGYTF. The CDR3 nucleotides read TGTGCCAGCAGCTTTTTACAAAACTATGGCTACACCTTC.

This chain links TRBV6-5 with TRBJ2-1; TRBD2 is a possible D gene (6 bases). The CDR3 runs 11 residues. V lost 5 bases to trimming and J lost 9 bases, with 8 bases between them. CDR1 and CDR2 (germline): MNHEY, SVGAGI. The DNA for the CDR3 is TGTGCCAGCAGTATGGGGGGTGAGCAGTTCTTC. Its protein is CASSMGGEQFF.

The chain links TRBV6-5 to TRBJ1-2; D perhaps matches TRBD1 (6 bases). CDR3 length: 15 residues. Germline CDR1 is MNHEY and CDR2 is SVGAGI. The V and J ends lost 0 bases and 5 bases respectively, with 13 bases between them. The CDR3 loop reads CASSYSTGILYGYTF. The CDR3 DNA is TGTGCCAGCAGTTACTCTACAGGGATATTGTATGGCTACACCTTC.

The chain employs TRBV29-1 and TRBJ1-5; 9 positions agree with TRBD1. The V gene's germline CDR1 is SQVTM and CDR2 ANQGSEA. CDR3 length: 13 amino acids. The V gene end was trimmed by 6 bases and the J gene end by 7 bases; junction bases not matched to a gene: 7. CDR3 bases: TGCAGCGTGAAACAGGGGGCTGGGCAGCCCCAGCATTTT. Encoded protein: CSVKQGAGQPQHF.

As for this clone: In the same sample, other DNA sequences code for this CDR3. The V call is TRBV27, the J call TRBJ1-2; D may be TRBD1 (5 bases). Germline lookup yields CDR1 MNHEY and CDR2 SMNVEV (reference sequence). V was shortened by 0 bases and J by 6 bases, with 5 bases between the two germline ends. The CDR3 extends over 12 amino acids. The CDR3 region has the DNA TGTGCCAGCAGTTTATCAGGGGATGGCTACACCTTC. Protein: CASSLSGDGYTF.

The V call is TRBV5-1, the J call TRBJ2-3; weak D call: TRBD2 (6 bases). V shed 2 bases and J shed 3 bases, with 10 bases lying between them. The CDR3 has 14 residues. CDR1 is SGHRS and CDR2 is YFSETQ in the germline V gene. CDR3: CASSFQGGTDTQYF. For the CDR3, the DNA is TGCGCCAGCAGCTTTCAGGGAGGTACAGATACGCAGTATTTT.

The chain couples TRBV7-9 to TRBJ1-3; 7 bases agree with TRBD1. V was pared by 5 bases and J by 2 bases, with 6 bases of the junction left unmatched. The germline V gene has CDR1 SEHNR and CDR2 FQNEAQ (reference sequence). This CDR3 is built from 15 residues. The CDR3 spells CASSQRQGAGNTIYF. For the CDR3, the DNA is TGTGCCAGCAGCCAACGACAGGGTGCTGGAAACACCATATATTTT.

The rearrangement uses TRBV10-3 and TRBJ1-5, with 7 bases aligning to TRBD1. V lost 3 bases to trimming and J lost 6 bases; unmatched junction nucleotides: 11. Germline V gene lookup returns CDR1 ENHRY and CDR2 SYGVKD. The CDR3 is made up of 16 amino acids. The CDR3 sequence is CAISDSDTGVSQPQHF. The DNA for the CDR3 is TGTGCCATCAGTGACAGTGATACAGGGGTAAGTCAGCCCCAGCATTTT.

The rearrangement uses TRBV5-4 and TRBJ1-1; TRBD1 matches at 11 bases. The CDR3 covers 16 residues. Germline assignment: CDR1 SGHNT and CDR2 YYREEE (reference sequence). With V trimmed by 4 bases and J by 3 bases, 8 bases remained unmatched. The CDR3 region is CASSKDRGRFDTEAFF. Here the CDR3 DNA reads TGTGCCAGCAGCAAGGACAGGGGGCGATTCGACACTGAAGCTTTCTTT.

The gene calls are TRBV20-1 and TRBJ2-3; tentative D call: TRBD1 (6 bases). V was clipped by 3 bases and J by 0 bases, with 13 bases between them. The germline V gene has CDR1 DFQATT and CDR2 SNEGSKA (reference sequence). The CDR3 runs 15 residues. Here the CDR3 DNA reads TGCAGTGCTAGTGCCAGGGGCAAAAGCACAGATACGCAGTATTTT. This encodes CSASARGKSTDTQYF.

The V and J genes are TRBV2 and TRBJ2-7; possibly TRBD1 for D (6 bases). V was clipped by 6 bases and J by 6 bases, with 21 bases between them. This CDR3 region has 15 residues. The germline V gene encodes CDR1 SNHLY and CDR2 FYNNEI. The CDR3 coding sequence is TGTGCCAGCAGCGCCAGTTTCCTCGAACAGGGCGAGCAGTACTTC. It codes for CASSASFLEQGEQYF. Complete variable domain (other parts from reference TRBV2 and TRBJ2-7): EPEVTQTPSHQVTQMGQEVILRCVPISNHLYFYWYRQILGQKVEFLVSFYNNEISEKSEIFDDQFSVERPDGSNFTLKIRSTKLEDSAMYFCASSASFLEQGEQYFGPGTRLTVT.

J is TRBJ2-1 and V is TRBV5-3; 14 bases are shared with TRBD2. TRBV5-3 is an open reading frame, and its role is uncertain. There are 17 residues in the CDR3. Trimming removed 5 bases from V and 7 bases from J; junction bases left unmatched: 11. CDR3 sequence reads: CARSSEGLAGDCNEQFF. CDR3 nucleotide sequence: TGTGCCAGAAGTTCCGAGGGACTAGCGGGAGATTGTAATGAGCAGTTCTTC.

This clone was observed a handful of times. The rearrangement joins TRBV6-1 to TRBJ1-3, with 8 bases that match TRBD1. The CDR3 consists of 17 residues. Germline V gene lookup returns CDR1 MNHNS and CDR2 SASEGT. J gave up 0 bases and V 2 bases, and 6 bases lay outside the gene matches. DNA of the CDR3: TGTGCCAGCAGTGAATCAGGGGGCGGCGGCTCTGGAAACACCATATATTTT. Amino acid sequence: CASSESGGGGSGNTIYF.

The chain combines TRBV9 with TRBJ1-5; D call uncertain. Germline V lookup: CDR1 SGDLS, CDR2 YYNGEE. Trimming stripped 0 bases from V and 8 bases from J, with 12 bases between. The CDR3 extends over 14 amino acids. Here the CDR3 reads CASSVGAATEPQHF. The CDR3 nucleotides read TGTGCCAGCAGCGTAGGGGCAGCTACAGAGCCCCAGCATTTT.

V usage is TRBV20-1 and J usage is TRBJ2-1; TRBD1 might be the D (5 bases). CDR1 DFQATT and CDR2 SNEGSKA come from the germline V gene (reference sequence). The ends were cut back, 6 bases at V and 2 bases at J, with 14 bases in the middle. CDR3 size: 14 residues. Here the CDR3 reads CSASQGAAYNEQFF. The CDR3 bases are TGCAGTGCCAGTCAGGGTGCCGCCTACAATGAGCAGTTCTTC.

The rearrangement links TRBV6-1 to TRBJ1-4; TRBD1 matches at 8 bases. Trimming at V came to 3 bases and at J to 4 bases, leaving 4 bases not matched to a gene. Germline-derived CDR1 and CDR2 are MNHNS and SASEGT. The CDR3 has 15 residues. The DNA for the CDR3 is TGTGCCAGCAGTGATTGGGGACAGGTTAATGAAAAACTGTTTTTT. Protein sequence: CASSDWGQVNEKLFF.

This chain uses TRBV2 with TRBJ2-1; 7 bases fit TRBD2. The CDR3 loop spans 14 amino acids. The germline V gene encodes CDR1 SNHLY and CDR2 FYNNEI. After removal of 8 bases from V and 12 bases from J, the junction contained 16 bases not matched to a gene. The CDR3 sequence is CASRGDAETRGQFF. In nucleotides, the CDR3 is TGTGCCAGCCGGGGGGACGCTGAGACACGAGGGCAGTTCTTC.

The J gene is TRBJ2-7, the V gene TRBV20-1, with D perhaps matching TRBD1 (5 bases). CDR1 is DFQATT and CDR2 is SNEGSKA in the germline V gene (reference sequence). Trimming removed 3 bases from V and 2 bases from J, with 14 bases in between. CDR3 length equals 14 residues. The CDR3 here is CSASPVTDTYEQYF. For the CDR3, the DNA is TGCAGTGCTAGTCCCGTGACAGATACCTACGAGCAGTACTTC.

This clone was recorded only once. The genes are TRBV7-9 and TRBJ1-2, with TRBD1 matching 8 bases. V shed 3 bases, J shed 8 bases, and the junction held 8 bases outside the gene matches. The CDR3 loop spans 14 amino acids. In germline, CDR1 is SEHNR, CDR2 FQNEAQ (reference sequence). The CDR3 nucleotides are TGTGCCAGCAGCTTGGGGGACAGGCCCGAGGGCTACACCTTC. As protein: CASSLGDRPEGYTF.

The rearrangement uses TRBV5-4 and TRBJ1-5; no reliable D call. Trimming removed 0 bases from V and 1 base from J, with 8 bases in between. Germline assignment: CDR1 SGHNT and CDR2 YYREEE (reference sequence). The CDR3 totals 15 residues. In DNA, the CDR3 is TGTGCCAGCAGCTTGGGGGCAGGAAGCAATCAGCCCCAGCATTTT. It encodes CASSLGAGSNQPQHF.

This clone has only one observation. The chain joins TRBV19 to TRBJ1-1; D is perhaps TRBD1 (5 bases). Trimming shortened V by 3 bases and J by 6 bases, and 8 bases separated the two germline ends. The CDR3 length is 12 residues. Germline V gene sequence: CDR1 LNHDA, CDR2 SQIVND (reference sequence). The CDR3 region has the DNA TGTGCCAGTAGTATCTCAGGGTCTGAAGCTTTCTTT. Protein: CASSISGSEAFF. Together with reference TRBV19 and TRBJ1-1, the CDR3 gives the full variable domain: DGGITQSPKYLFRKEGQNVTLSCEQNLNHDAMYWYRQDPGQGLRLIYYSQIVNDFQKGDIAEGYSVSREKKESFPLTVTSAQKNPTAFYLCASSISGSEAFFGQGTRLTVV.

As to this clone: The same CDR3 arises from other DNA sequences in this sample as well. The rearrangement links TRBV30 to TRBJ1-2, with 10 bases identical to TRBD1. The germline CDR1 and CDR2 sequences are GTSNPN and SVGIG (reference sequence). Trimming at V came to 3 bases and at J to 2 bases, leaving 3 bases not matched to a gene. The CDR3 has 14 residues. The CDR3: CAWSPGQGNYGYTF. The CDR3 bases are TGTGCCTGGAGCCCGGGACAGGGGAACTATGGCTACACCTTC. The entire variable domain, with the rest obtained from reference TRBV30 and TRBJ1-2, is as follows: SQTIHQWPATLVQPVGSPLSLECTVEGTSNPNLYWYRQAAGRGLQLLFYSVGIGQISSEVPQNLSASRPQDRQFILSSKKLLLSDSGFYLCAWSPGQGNYGYTFGSGTRLTVV.